This T cell receptor (beta chain) was recorded in a study of T-cell reconstitution after alpha-beta-depleted transplantation in children. Overall study findings and caveats: Newly produced T cells mostly provided counts and TCRbeta diversity after one year, as hyperexpanded clones declined.

This clonotype appeared a few times. Its antigen is undetermined. Relative to the germline gene, one junction end is altered; a read error may explain this. TCRbeta library construction was performed incorporating unique molecular identifiers. TCRdb ran MiXCR on the PCR reads and lists one entry per CDR3 protein. The sample shows about 310,000 distinct CDR3 sequences, around 25% of them seen only once. Germline V CDR1 and CDR2: SSHAT, FNYEAQ (reference sequence). The CDR3 extends over 15 amino acids. The chain links TRBV7-7 to TRBJ2-1; TRBD2 matches at 8 bases. The receptor was isolated from a male patient between 5 and 17 years old who had a stem cell transplant for acute lymphoblastic leukemia, so the T cells may come from the graft donor. The specimen was PBMCs, mostly from graft donor cells, collected 180 days after TCRalphabeta/CD19-depleted stem cell transplant. Written as DNA, the CDR3 is TGTCCCAGCAGCTCTTCAGCGGGAGTATCCAATGAGCAGTTCTTC. Protein product: CPSSSSAGVSNEQFF.